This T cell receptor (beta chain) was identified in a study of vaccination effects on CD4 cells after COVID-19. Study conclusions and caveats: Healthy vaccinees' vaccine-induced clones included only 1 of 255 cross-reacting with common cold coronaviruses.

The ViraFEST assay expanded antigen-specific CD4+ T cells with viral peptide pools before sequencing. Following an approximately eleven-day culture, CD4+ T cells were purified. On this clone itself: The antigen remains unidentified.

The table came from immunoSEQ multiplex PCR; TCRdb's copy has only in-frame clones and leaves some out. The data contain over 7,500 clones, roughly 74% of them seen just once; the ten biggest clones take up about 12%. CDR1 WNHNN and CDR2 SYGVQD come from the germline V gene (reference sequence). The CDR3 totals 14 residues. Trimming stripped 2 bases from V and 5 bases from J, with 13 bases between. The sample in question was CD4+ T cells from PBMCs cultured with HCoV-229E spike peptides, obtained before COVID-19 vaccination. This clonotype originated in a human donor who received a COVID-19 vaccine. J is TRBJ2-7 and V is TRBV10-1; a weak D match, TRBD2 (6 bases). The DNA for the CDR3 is TGCGCCAGCAGTGAGGGCGGGGTTCTGAACGAGCAGTACTTC. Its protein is CASSEGGVLNEQYF.